These 6 T cell receptor beta chains were all obtained from the same sample, sequenced in a study of T cells in localized non-small cell lung cancer. Clones were read by immunoSEQ multiplex PCR, and TCRdb kept only the in-frame ones, dropping some. There are around 130,000 clones in the sample; about 90% occur only once, and over 1.5% lies in the top ten. This specimen consisted of peripheral blood, obtained before any cancer treatment. These receptor sequences come from a female donor older than 55 with stage I lung adenocarcinoma.

The chain recombines TRBV28 with TRBJ2-2; D gene uncertain. The V and J ends lost 4 bases and 2 bases respectively, with 5 bases between them. This CDR3 region has 13 residues. Germline CDR1 MDHEN, CDR2 SYDVKM. The CDR3 region is CASSSQNTGELFF. The CDR3 nucleotides read TGTGCCAGCAGTTCTCAAAACACCGGGGAGCTGTTTTTT.

This clone was detected many times. The CDR3 nucleotides are TGTGCCAGCAGCTTAGGGGAGACTGGAAACACCATATATTTT. Translated: CASSLGETGNTIYF. V and J are TRBV13 and TRBJ1-3; no firm D call. Germline V CDR1 and CDR2: PRHDT, FYEKMQ (reference sequence). This CDR3 has 14 amino acids. Trimming stripped 0 bases from V and 2 bases from J, with 5 bases between.

The chain is built from TRBV6-5 and TRBJ2-1; the match to TRBD2 covers 9 bases. Germline V CDR1 and CDR2: MNHEY, SVGAGI. The trim removed 2 bases at V and 8 bases at J, leaving 7 bases unmatched. The CDR3 runs 15 residues. The CDR3 nucleotides are TGTGCCAGCAGTTACGGGCTAGCGGGAATCGATGAGCAGTTCTTC. Translation gives CASSYGLAGIDEQFF.

The chain carries TRBV5-1 and TRBJ2-3, with TRBD2 identical over 13 bases. CDR3 size: 16 residues. V dropped 3 bases and J dropped 2; count of bases not matched to a gene: 3. CDR1 SGHRS and CDR2 YFSETQ come from the germline V gene. The CDR3 coding sequence is TGCGCCAGCAGCTACGGGACTAGCGGGACCACAGATACGCAGTATTTT. This translates into CASSYGTSGTTDTQYF.

This chain connects TRBV18 to TRBJ2-5, with unresolved D. V was shortened by 8 bases and J by 2 bases, with 12 bases between the two germline ends. Germline CDR1 KGHSH, CDR2 LQKENI. The CDR3 is 13 residues long. This CDR3 reads CASRETPQETQYF. The DNA for the CDR3 is TGTGCCAGCCGCGAAACACCTCAAGAGACCCAGTACTTC.

V usage is TRBV7-6 and J usage is TRBJ2-3; 7 bases line up with TRBD2. The V gene's germline CDR1 is SGHVS and CDR2 FNYEAQ. The CDR3 loop spans 15 amino acids. After removal of 6 bases from V and 3 bases from J, the junction contained 9 bases not matched to a gene. The CDR3 loop is CASSVGGRSTDTQYF. CDR3 sequence (DNA): TGTGCCAGCAGTGTGGGCGGGAGATCTACAGATACGCAGTATTTT.